The 10 T cell receptor beta chains reported below all come from one sample, sequenced in a study of cytomegalovirus exposure and HLA in healthy donors. Profiling relied on immunoSEQ multiplex PCR, and the TCRdb table lists in-frame clones only, not all of them. In the table there are about 200,000 clones, around 86% of which are singletons. The specimen sequenced was PBMCs. The receptors here all came from a woman under 30 in good health and CMV-seropositive.

J is TRBJ2-7 and V is TRBV7-8; 13 nucleotides align to TRBD2. With V trimmed by 1 base and J by 3 bases, 3 bases remained unmatched. Per the germline V gene, CDR1 is SGHVS and CDR2 is FQNEAQ. This CDR3 is 16 amino acids long. The CDR3 bases are TGTGCCAGCAGCTTAGGGACTAGCGGGAGTGTCTACGAGCAGTACTTC. This sequence encodes CASSLGTSGSVYEQYF.

This chain joins TRBV7-2 and TRBJ2-7; 10 bases fit TRBD1. Germline V gene sequence: CDR1 SGHTA, CDR2 FQGNSA. V trimming: 4 bases; J trimming: 3 bases; junction bases outside the gene matches: 3. The CDR3 is 14 amino acids. The CDR3 sequence: CASSSTGGGYEQYF. In DNA form, the CDR3 reads TGTGCCAGCAGCTCGACAGGGGGCGGCTACGAGCAGTACTTC.

The chain employs TRBV28 and TRBJ2-3; D gene uncertain. CDR3 length equals 16 residues. CDR1 is MDHEN, CDR2 SYDVKM, per germline. Trimming took 6 bases from V and 1 from J, leaving 17 bases between them. The CDR3 nucleotides are TGTGCCAGCAGCCCTACCCTTAGCTACGGCACAGATACGCAGTATTTT. It translates to CASSPTLSYGTDTQYF. The full variable domain, completed using reference TRBV28 and TRBJ2-3, is DVKVTQSSRYLVKRTGEKVFLECVQDMDHENMFWYRQDPGLGLRLIYFSYDVKMKEKGDIPEGYSVSREKKERFSLILESASTNQTSMYLCASSPTLSYGTDTQYFGPGTRLTVL.

The chain recombines TRBV9 with TRBJ2-3; 10 bases agree with TRBD2. Germline V gene data show CDR1 as SGDLS and CDR2 as YYNGEE. V lost 0 bases to trimming and J lost 2 bases; unmatched junction nucleotides: 3. The CDR3 runs 16 residues. CDR3 loop: CASSVVAGGATDTQYF. The CDR3 coding sequence is TGTGCCAGCAGCGTAGTAGCGGGAGGTGCCACAGATACGCAGTATTTT. Full variable domain (missing parts from reference TRBV9 and TRBJ2-3): DSGVTQTPKHLITATGQRVTLRCSPRSGDLSVYWYQQSLDQGLQFLIQYYNGEERAKGNILERFSAQQFPDLHSELNLSSLELGDSALYFCASSVVAGGATDTQYFGPGTRLTVL.

This sequence joins TRBV5-8 and TRBJ2-7; D gene unclear. The V end lost 4 bases, the J end lost 1 base, and 12 bases lay between the germline ends. Per germline, CDR1 SGHTS and CDR2 YDEGEE. The CDR3 spans 14 residues. CDR3 loop: CASSVTGSSYEQYF. CDR3 DNA sequence: TGTGCCAGCAGCGTGACCGGGTCTTCCTACGAGCAGTACTTC.

V gene TRBV15 combines with J gene TRBJ2-7; TRBD1 matches at 10 bases. Germline CDR1 and CDR2: LNHNV and YYDKDF (reference sequence). With 2 bases clipped from V and 9 bases from J, the junction kept 10 bases outside the gene matches. The CDR3 covers 15 residues. This chain's CDR3 is CATSRRDRGKGGQYF. Here the CDR3 DNA reads TGTGCCACCAGCAGAAGGGACAGGGGAAAGGGCGGGCAGTACTTC.

The rearrangement joins TRBV6-1 to TRBJ2-7, with D tentatively TRBD2 (6 bases). The CDR3 loop spans 15 amino acids. CDR1 MNHNS and CDR2 SASEGT come from the germline V gene. V lost 3 bases and J lost 0, with 12 bases in between. CDR3 sequence: CASSDLGLSSYEQYF. Written as DNA, the CDR3 is TGTGCCAGCAGTGACCTAGGACTAAGCTCCTACGAGCAGTACTTC.

The chain has TRBV27 and TRBJ1-5, with 7 bases matching TRBD1. This CDR3 is built from 14 residues. Germline CDR1 and CDR2: MNHEY and SMNVEV (reference sequence). The V and J ends lost 5 bases and 11 bases, in that order; junction bases with no gene match: 12. The CDR3 here is CASSADRLVTAQHF. DNA of the CDR3: TGTGCCAGCAGTGCGGACAGGCTCGTCACGGCCCAGCATTTT.

The chain carries TRBV2 and TRBJ2-3, with a tentative D call TRBD2 (5 bases). The CDR3 spans 13 residues. The V and J ends lost 6 bases and 4 bases respectively, with 11 bases between them. Germline loops: CDR1 SNHLY, CDR2 FYNNEI. CDR3 DNA: TGTGCCAGCAGGAGGAGAGGGTCAGATACGCAGTATTTT. The encoded protein is CASRRRGSDTQYF.

The rearrangement joins TRBV28 to TRBJ1-5; the D gene is possibly TRBD1 (5 bases). V lost 2 bases and J lost 7, with 15 bases in between. Looked up from germline, CDR1 is MDHEN and CDR2 is SYDVKM. The CDR3 contains 15 residues. This CDR3 is CASSLPREGLQPQHF. In DNA form, the CDR3 reads TGTGCCAGCAGTTTACCGCGGGAGGGGTTACAGCCCCAGCATTTT. Drawing the rest from reference TRBV28 and TRBJ1-5, the complete variable domain is DVKVTQSSRYLVKRTGEKVFLECVQDMDHENMFWYRQDPGLGLRLIYFSYDVKMKEKGDIPEGYSVSREKKERFSLILESASTNQTSMYLCASSLPREGLQPQHFGDGTRLSIL.